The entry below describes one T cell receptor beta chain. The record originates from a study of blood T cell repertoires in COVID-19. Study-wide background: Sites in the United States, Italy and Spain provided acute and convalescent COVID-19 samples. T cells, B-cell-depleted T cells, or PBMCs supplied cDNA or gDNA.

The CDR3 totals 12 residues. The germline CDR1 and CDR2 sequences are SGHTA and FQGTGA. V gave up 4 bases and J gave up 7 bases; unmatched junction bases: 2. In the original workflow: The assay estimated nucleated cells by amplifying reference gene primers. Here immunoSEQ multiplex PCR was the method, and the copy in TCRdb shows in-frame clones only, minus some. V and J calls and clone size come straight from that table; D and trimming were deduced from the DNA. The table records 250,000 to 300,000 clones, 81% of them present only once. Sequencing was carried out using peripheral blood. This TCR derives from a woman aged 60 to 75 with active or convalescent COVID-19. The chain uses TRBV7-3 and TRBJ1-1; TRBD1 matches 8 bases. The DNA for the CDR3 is TGTGCCAGCAGCTCCACAGGGGGTGAAGCTTTCTTT. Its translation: CASSSTGGEAFF.